The 24 T cell receptor beta chains in this list originate from one sample, sequenced in a study of cytomegalovirus exposure and HLA in healthy donors. Use of 60 Vbeta and 13 Jbeta primers characterized the PCR. Assay: immunoSEQ multiplex PCR; the TCRdb copy retains only in-frame clones and omits some. The sample yields 97,000 or so clones, roughly 70% seen once. The sequenced material came from PBMCs. The receptor source for this set is a man over 45 in good health and CMV-seronegative.

V gene TRBV7-2 combines with J gene TRBJ2-5, with 8 bases identical to TRBD1. The germline V gene encodes CDR1 SGHTA and CDR2 FQGNSA. CDR3 length: 14 amino acids. V was clipped by 5 bases and J by 11 bases; unmatched bases: 13. CDR3 loop: CASSRVGQVTQQYF. CDR3 nucleotides: TGTGCCAGCAGCCGAGTGGGACAGGTGACTCAGCAGTACTTC.

The gene calls are TRBV7-2 and TRBJ1-5; 7 nucleotides match TRBD1. Germline CDR1 and CDR2: SGHTA and FQGNSA. V trimming: 5 bases; J trimming: 9 bases; junction bases outside the gene matches: 10. The CDR3 is made up of 14 amino acids. The CDR3 loop is CASSEQGSQRPQHF. The CDR3 bases are TGTGCCAGCAGCGAACAGGGGTCCCAGAGGCCCCAGCATTTT.

The chain combines TRBV28 with TRBJ2-5; tentatively, D is TRBD1 (6 bases). The DNA end is more similar to TRBJ2-7, so the J call may be wrong. CDR3 length: 16 amino acids. In germline, CDR1 is MDHEN, CDR2 SYDVKM. The CDR3 nucleotides are TGTGCCAGCAGTCCAACCAGGGGTTCAGGGACCTACGAGCAGTACTTC. Translated, it gives CASSPTRGSGTYEQYF.

This clone showed up just once. This chain links TRBV6-5 with TRBJ1-6; possibly TRBD1 for D (5 bases). V lost 6 bases and J 6 bases, leaving 9 bases between the germline ends. Germline CDR1 is MNHEY and CDR2 is SVGAGI. The CDR3 covers 13 residues. This chain's CDR3 is CASRGLANSPLHF. In DNA form, the CDR3 reads TGTGCCAGCAGGGGACTAGCTAATTCACCCCTCCACTTT.

The chain is built from TRBV6-6 and TRBJ2-7; 10 positions match TRBD2. J was trimmed by 7 bases and V by 6 bases; bases with no gene match: 15. The germline gives CDR1 MNHNY, CDR2 SVGAGI (reference sequence). This CDR3 is built from 16 residues. The CDR3 coding sequence is TGTGCCAGCAGCCACACCGGAGCGGGAGGGCCTCGGGAGCAGTACTTC. It specifies CASSHTGAGGPREQYF.

The gene calls are TRBV6-1 and TRBJ2-2; tentative D call: TRBD1 (6 bases). V lost 6 bases, J lost 4 bases, and 12 bases lay in between. Germline V gene data show CDR1 as MNHNS and CDR2 as SASEGT. This CDR3 contains 14 residues. CDR3: CASRRTAGTGELFF. CDR3 nucleotide sequence: TGTGCCAGCAGGAGGACAGCCGGCACCGGGGAGCTGTTTTTT.

The genes are TRBV18 and TRBJ1-2, with D tentatively TRBD1 (5 bases). Per the germline V gene, CDR1 is KGHSH and CDR2 is LQKENI. V was trimmed by 3 bases and J by 0 bases, leaving 8 bases between them. The CDR3 totals 14 residues. CDR3 residues: CASSPSTANYGYTF. In DNA, the CDR3 is TGTGCCAGCTCACCGTCGACAGCTAACTATGGCTACACCTTC.

The J gene is TRBJ1-4, the V gene TRBV10-2, with TRBD1 matching over 7 bases. This CDR3 spans 13 amino acids. V lost 4 bases to trimming and J lost 8 bases; unmatched junction nucleotides: 4. The germline CDR1 and CDR2 sequences are WSHSY and SAAADI. The CDR3 DNA is TGCGCCAGCAGTGGGGGGACAGCCGAAAAACTGTTTTTT. It codes for CASSGGTAEKLFF.

The V call is TRBV27, the J call TRBJ1-1; tentative D call: TRBD1 (5 bases). Trimming pared 4 bases from V and 6 bases from J, leaving 21 bases between. CDR1 and CDR2 from the germline V gene are MNHEY and SMNVEV (reference sequence). This CDR3 has 16 residues. The CDR3 nucleotides are TGTGCCAGCAGTTGGTCTTCGGGACTCGATGGAGCTGAAGCTTTCTTT. It codes for CASSWSSGLDGAEAFF.

The V gene is TRBV19, the J gene TRBJ2-2, with 11 bases lining up with TRBD2. The CDR3 is made up of 15 amino acids. J lost 6 bases, V lost 6 bases, and 6 bases had no gene match. Germline CDR1 is LNHDA and CDR2 is SQIVND (reference sequence). The DNA of the CDR3 is TGTGCCAGTAGCCCACTAGCGGGAGTTTCCGGGGAGCTGTTTTTT. Its protein is CASSPLAGVSGELFF.

J is TRBJ1-3 and V is TRBV4-1; 7 bases agree with TRBD1. The V and J ends lost 1 base and 1 base, in that order; junction bases with no gene match: 1. The germline V gene encodes CDR1 MGHRA and CDR2 YSYEKL. This CDR3 contains 15 residues. The DNA for the CDR3 is TGCGCCAGCAGCCAAGCCAGGGGGTCTGGAAACACCATATATTTT. Amino acids: CASSQARGSGNTIYF.

The chain has TRBV5-1 and TRBJ2-1, with TRBD2 identical over 9 bases. This CDR3 contains 12 residues. The germline gives CDR1 SGHRS, CDR2 YFSETQ. V dropped 5 bases and J dropped 10; count of bases not matched to a gene: 4. CDR3 DNA: TGCGCCAGCAGGCCCGGACTAGCGGAGCAGTTCTTC. Its translation is CASRPGLAEQFF.

The chain carries TRBV19 and TRBJ1-5, with TRBD1 matching 9 bases. The junction had 7 bases not matched to a gene; V was cut back by 6 bases and J by 4 bases. Germline assignment: CDR1 LNHDA and CDR2 SQIVND (reference sequence). The CDR3 spans 15 residues. The CDR3 DNA follows: TGTGCCAGTAGACAAACAGGGGGCGTGAATCAGCCCCAGCATTTT. Encoded protein: CASRQTGGVNQPQHF.

The chain is built from TRBV5-1 and TRBJ2-5; maybe TRBD2 (6 bases). Trimming left V 7 bases short and J 5 bases short, with 15 bases between. Germline CDR1 SGHRS, CDR2 YFSETQ. This CDR3 comprises 13 residues. The CDR3 sequence: CASAWRVKETQYF. In DNA form, the CDR3 reads TGCGCCAGCGCCTGGAGGGTAAAGGAGACCCAGTACTTC.

The chain is built from TRBV28 and TRBJ1-2; a weak D match, TRBD1 (6 bases). This CDR3 is built from 13 residues. The germline V gene encodes CDR1 MDHEN and CDR2 SYDVKM. V was clipped by 4 bases and J by 6 bases, with 12 bases between them. CDR3 nucleotides: TGTGCCAGCAGTTGGGATACAGGGAATGGCTACACCTTC. Translated: CASSWDTGNGYTF.

This clone occurred a few times. V and J are TRBV18 and TRBJ1-1; D is undetermined. This CDR3 has 13 residues. V was clipped by 5 bases and J by 1 base, with 8 bases between them. Germline assignment: CDR1 KGHSH and CDR2 LQKENI. In nucleotides, the CDR3 is TGTGCCAGCTCAGTAGACACGAACACTGAAGCTTTCTTT. Translating gives CASSVDTNTEAFF.

J is TRBJ2-6 and V is TRBV5-6; TRBD2 is a possible D gene (5 bases). CDR1 and CDR2 from the germline V gene are SGHDT and YYEEEE. V lost 1 base and J 8 bases, leaving 13 bases between the germline ends. This CDR3 has 15 amino acids. The CDR3 bases are TGTGCCAGCAGCTTGCCCCCGAGGGCGCCCAACGTCCTGACTTTC. It codes for CASSLPPRAPNVLTF. Together with reference TRBV5-6 and TRBJ2-6, the CDR3 gives the full variable domain: DAGVTQSPTHLIKTRGQQVTLRCSPKSGHDTVSWYQQALGQGPQFIFQYYEEEERQRGNFPDRFSGHQFPNYSSELNVNALLLGDSALYLCASSLPPRAPNVLTFGAGSRLTVL.

The chain uses TRBV5-4 and TRBJ2-3, with D unresolved. The CDR3 contains 15 residues. Germline-derived CDR1 and CDR2 are SGHNT and YYREEE (reference sequence). V lost 2 bases and J lost 0, with 10 bases in between. CDR3 nucleotides: TGTGCCAGCAGCTTTGTTCCAACTAGCACAGATACGCAGTATTTT. Its translation is CASSFVPTSTDTQYF.

The DNA of the CDR3 is TGTGCCAGCAGCCCCAGCCGGGGGGATAATCAGCCCCAGCATTTT. Its protein product is CASSPSRGDNQPQHF. The chain carries TRBV7-2 and TRBJ1-5, with a tentative D call TRBD1 (5 bases). The CDR3 is made up of 15 amino acids. Germline CDR1 is SGHTA and CDR2 is FQGNSA. Trimming left V 5 bases short and J 4 bases short, with 15 bases between.

In its sample, this clone was seen a few times. The rearrangement joins TRBV7-9 to TRBJ1-2; 10 positions agree with TRBD1. This CDR3 spans 19 amino acids. The V segment lost 0 bases and the J segment 2 bases; nucleotides outside the gene matches: 12. Germline values: CDR1 SEHNR, CDR2 FQNEAQ (reference sequence). The CDR3 region is CASSLALGQGQRRNYGYTF. DNA of the CDR3: TGTGCCAGCAGCTTAGCGTTGGGACAGGGGCAACGCCGAAACTATGGCTACACCTTC.

In DNA form, the CDR3 reads TGTGCCAGCTCACCCCCAGGGGGGGAGACCCAGTACTTC. Amino acid sequence: CASSPPGGETQYF. The chain uses TRBV18 and TRBJ2-5; tentatively, D is TRBD1 (7 bases). Trimming stripped 3 bases from V and 5 bases from J, with 10 bases between. The CDR3 extends over 13 amino acids. Germline V gene sequence: CDR1 KGHSH, CDR2 LQKENI.

This chain joins TRBV6-6 and TRBJ1-2; D gene uncertain. The CDR3 has 14 amino acids. V was pared by 0 bases and J by 4 bases, with 9 bases between. Germline V gene sequence: CDR1 MNHNY, CDR2 SVGAGI (reference sequence). Here the CDR3 reads CASSYSEGSYGYTF. The CDR3 nucleotides are TGTGCCAGCAGTTACTCGGAGGGTTCCTATGGCTACACCTTC.

This clone appeared a few times. The V and J genes are TRBV18 and TRBJ1-6, with 9 bases fitting TRBD1. The CDR3 length is 18 residues. Looked up from germline, CDR1 is KGHSH and CDR2 is LQKENI. Trimming at V came to 3 bases and at J to 9 bases, leaving 15 bases not matched to a gene. CDR3 nucleotide sequence: TGTGCCAGCTCACCGGGACAGGGAGGTCCTCCAGGGAGTTCACCCCTCCACTTT. Amino acids: CASSPGQGGPPGSSPLHF.

On this clone itself: A far larger clone is one nucleotide away, so this likely arose from a read error. The identical CDR3 is also encoded by other nucleotide sequences in the sample. The rearrangement uses TRBV6-1 and TRBJ2-1; 13 positions match TRBD2. The CDR3 contains 20 residues. CDR1 and CDR2 (germline): MNHNS, SASEGT. DNA for the CDR3: TGTGCTAGCAGTGAAGCGAGCGGGACTAGCGGGATCCTAACCTACAATGAGCAGTTCTTC. Translation: CASSEASGTSGILTYNEQFF.